These T cell receptor beta chains were read from a single sample in a study of T-cell memory formation after mild COVID-19. TCRdb analysed the 5' RACE reads with MiXCR anew, one entry per CDR3 protein. The data hold approximately 40,000 distinct CDR3 sequences, with around 10% observed a single time. Source material: PBMCs or a T cell subset sorted from them (not recorded which). The receptors shown here come from a young man who had mild COVID-19 (a few samples of this study predate the infection). Cell type and time point are not known. CDR3s include the opening cysteine and the closing phenylalanine or tryptophan. D genes are given only for firm matches. Clone sizes are given selectively: once, few, many, or a class where the clone is expanded.

d_gene,abundance,j_gene,v_gene,CDR3aa,CDR3nt
TRBD1,many,TRBJ1-5,TRBV7-9,CASSQTGGNQPQHF,TGTGCCAGCAGCCAGACAGGGGGGAATCAGCCCCAGCATTTT
NA,many,TRBJ1-2,TRBV7-2,CASSLDQHYGYTF,TGTGCCAGCAGCCTAGACCAGCACTATGGCTACACCTTC
NA,many,TRBJ2-3,TRBV5-5,CASHIFGDSDTQYF,TGTGCCAGCCATATCTTCGGGGATTCAGATACGCAGTATTTT
NA,many,TRBJ2-4,TRBV18,CASSPPGTFRNIQYF,TGTGCCAGCTCACCACCAGGGACTTTTAGGAACATTCAGTACTTC
NA,few,TRBJ1-4,TRBV20-1,CSATALNEKLFF,TGCAGTGCTACGGCCCTGAATGAAAAACTGTTTTTT
NA,many,TRBJ1-2,TRBV12-3/TRBV12-4,CASSLIGGYTF,TGTGCCAGCAGTTTAATTGGCGGCTACACCTTC
TRBD2,many,TRBJ2-5,TRBV12-3/TRBV12-4,CASSPGLAGVQYF,TGTGCCAGCAGTCCGGGACTAGCGGGGGTACAGTACTTC
TRBD2,NA,TRBJ2-3,TRBV6-1,CASSGLAGGDTQYF,TGTGCCAGCAGTGGACTAGCGGGAGGAGATACGCAGTATTTT
TRBD1,many,TRBJ1-5,TRBV7-2,CASSLGGGQAYSNQPQHF,TGTGCCAGCAGCTTAGGGGGCGGACAGGCCTATAGCAATCAGCCCCAGCATTTT
TRBD2,many,TRBJ2-1,TRBV19,CASSIWASGGHTGNEQFF,TGTGCCAGTAGTATCTGGGCTAGCGGGGGACACACGGGCAATGAGCAGTTCTTC
NA,NA,TRBJ2-3,TRBV5-5,CASSLGLTDTQYF,TGTGCCAGCAGTTTGGGACTGACAGATACGCAGTATTTT
TRBD1,NA,TRBJ1-1,TRBV29-1,CSVPDRKTTEAFF,TGCAGCGTTCCGGACAGGAAGACCACTGAAGCTTTCTTT
NA,NA,TRBJ2-3,TRBV19,CASSKGISTDTQYF,TGTGCCAGTAGCAAAGGGATTTCCACAGATACGCAGTATTTT
TRBD1,many,TRBJ1-6,TRBV20-1,CSAFSRQGMSWSPLHF,TGCAGTGCCTTTTCCCGACAGGGGATGAGTTGGTCACCCCTCCACTTT
NA,few,TRBJ1-2,TRBV20-1,CSARDPIRDGYTF,TGCAGTGCTAGGGACCCCATAAGGGATGGCTACACCTTC
NA,NA,TRBJ1-1,TRBV2,CASSERRYTEAFF,TGTGCCAGCAGTGAGAGGAGGTACACTGAAGCTTTCTTT
TRBD1,many,TRBJ2-1,TRBV5-1,CASSDRTGGPGEQFF,TGCGCCAGCAGCGACCGGACAGGGGGGCCGGGTGAGCAGTTCTTC
NA,many,TRBJ1-1,TRBV5-1,CASSTRGQGYSNTEAFF,TGCGCCAGCAGCACCAGGGGTCAGGGCTACTCGAACACTGAAGCTTTCTTT
TRBD2,NA,TRBJ2-7,TRBV6-2/TRBV6-3,CASSEAGGPYEQYF,TGTGCCAGCAGTGAAGCGGGAGGGCCGTACGAGCAGTACTTC
NA,many,TRBJ1-2,TRBV12-3/TRBV12-4,CASSSDRKPSYGYTF,TGTGCCAGCAGCTCCGACAGGAAACCCTCCTATGGCTACACCTTC
NA,NA,TRBJ2-3,TRBV7-8,CASSLVGGELSDTQYF,TGTGCCAGCAGCTTAGTGGGGGGAGAGCTGTCAGATACGCAGTATTTT
NA,many,TRBJ2-3,TRBV5-1,CASRAAGGADTQYF,TGCGCCAGCAGGGCAGCGGGCGGAGCAGATACGCAGTATTTT
TRBD2,many,TRBJ2-1,TRBV11-2,CASSLVAGGAMREQFF,TGTGCCAGCAGCTTAGTTGCGGGGGGGGCTATGAGGGAGCAGTTCTTC
NA,many,TRBJ2-3,TRBV5-1,CASSLAPLDTQYF,TGCGCCAGCAGCTTGGCCCCGTTAGATACGCAGTATTTT
NA,NA,TRBJ2-5,TRBV25-1,CASSEGATETQYF,TGTGCCAGCAGTGAGGGGGCTACGGAGACCCAGTACTTC
TRBD1,many,TRBJ1-1,TRBV2,CASSDRELTEAFF,TGTGCCAGCTCCGACAGGGAATTGACTGAAGCTTTCTTT
NA,NA,TRBJ2-3,TRBV12-3/TRBV12-4,CASSLRYRSTDTQYF,TGTGCCAGCAGTTTGAGGTACAGGAGCACAGATACGCAGTATTTT
TRBD1,NA,TRBJ1-4,TRBV4-1,CASSPTGTVVNEKLFF,TGCGCCAGCAGCCCAACCGGGACAGTAGTTAATGAAAAACTGTTTTTT
NA,NA,TRBJ1-6,TRBV28,CASGDTDYRVHSPLHF,TGTGCCAGCGGGGACACGGACTATCGGGTTCATTCACCCCTCCACTTT
TRBD1,few,TRBJ1-2,TRBV5-1,CASSGQGDGYTF,TGCGCCAGCAGCGGACAGGGGGACGGCTACACCTTC
NA,medium-sized,TRBJ1-5,TRBV7-2,CASSLVGGGNQPQHF,TGTGCCAGCAGCTTAGTCGGCGGGGGCAATCAGCCCCAGCATTTT
NA,many,TRBJ1-4,TRBV9,CASSFGRGGEKLFF,TGTGCCAGCAGCTTTGGACGGGGTGGAGAAAAACTGTTTTTT